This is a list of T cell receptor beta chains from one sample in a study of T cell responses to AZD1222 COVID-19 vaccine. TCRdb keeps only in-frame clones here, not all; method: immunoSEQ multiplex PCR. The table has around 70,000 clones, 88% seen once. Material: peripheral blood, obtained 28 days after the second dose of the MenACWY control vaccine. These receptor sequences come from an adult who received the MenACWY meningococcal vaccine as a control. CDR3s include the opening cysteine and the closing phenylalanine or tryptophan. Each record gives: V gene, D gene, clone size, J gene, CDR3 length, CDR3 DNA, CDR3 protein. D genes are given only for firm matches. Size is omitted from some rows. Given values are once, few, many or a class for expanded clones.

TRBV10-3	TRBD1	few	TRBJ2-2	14	TGTGCCATCAGGGGGACAGGGTCCACCGGGGAGCTGTTTTTT	CAIRGTGSTGELFF
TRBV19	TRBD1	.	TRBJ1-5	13	TGTGCCAGTAGGGGACAGCGCAATCAGCCCCAGCATTTT	CASRGQRNQPQHF
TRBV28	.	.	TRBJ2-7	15	TGTGCCAGCACCCCCGGGGACCCGAGCTCCTACGAGCAGTACTTC	CASTPGDPSSYEQYF
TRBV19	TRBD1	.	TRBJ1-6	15	TGTGCCAGTAGTATCCGGGACAGGGACAATTCACCCCTCCACTTT	CASSIRDRDNSPLHF
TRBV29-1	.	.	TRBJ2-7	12	TGCAGCGTTGGCCCTAGCGATTACGAGCAGTACTTC	CSVGPSDYEQYF
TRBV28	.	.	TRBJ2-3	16	TGTGCCAGCAGTTTAGTTTCGGCCTGGATGACAGATACGCAGTATTTT	CASSLVSAWMTDTQYF
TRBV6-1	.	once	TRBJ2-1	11	TGTGCCAGCAGTGAAGCACAGGAGCAGTTCTTC	CASSEAQEQFF
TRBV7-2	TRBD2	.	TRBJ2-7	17	TGTGCCAGCAGCTTCCGGGGACTAGCGCAAAACTCCTACGAGCAGTACTTC	CASSFRGLAQNSYEQYF
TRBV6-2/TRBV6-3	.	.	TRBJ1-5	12	TGTGCCAGCAGTTACTCGGGGGGGCCCCAGCATTTT	CASSYSGGPQHF
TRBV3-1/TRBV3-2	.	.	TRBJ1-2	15	TGTGCCAGCAGCCAAGATTTCTCTGAGACTTCTGGCTACACCTTC	CASSQDFSETSGYTF
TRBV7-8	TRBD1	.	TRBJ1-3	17	TGTGCCAGCAGACGGGACAGGGGGATTCTGGCTGGAAACACCATATATTTT	CASRRDRGILAGNTIYF
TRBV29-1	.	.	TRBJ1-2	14	TGCAGCGTTGAGTCTACAGGGCCCGACTATGGCTACACCTTC	CSVESTGPDYGYTF
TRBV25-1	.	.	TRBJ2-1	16	TGTGCCAGCAGTGAAAACAGTAGGCCCTCCTACAATGAGCAGTTCTTC	CASSENSRPSYNEQFF
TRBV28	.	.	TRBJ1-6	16	TGTGCCAGCAGCCCACTAGGTAGCTCCTATAATTCACCCCTCCACTTT	CASSPLGSSYNSPLHF
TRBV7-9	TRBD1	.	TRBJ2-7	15	TGTGCCAGCAGCGTAACAGGGGGAGCAGGTTTCGAGCAGTACTTC	CASSVTGGAGFEQYF
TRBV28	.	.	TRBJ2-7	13	TGTGCCAGCGGCCTAGCGCAATCCTACGAGCAGTACTTC	CASGLAQSYEQYF
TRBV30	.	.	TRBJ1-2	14	TGTGCCTGGAGTGTACTCGGTAGGGGCGGGGGCTACACCTTC	CAWSVLGRGGGYTF
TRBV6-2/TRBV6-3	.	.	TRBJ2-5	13	TGTGCCAGCAGTTACCTGTTCCAAGAGACCCAGTACTTC	CASSYLFQETQYF
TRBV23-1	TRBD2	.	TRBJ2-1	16	TGCGCCAGCAGTCAATCATGCGGGGGTCGACCCAATGAGCAGTTCTTC	CASSQSCGGRPNEQFF
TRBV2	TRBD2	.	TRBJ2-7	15	TGTGCCAGCAGCCCCAGCGGGGTAGCCTACGAGGAGCAGTACTTC	CASSPSGVAYEEQYF
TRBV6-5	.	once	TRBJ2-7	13	TGTGCCAGCAGGGTAAGACGGGCTACGCAGCAGTACTTC	CASRVRRATQQYF
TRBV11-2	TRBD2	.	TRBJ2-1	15	TGTGCCAGCAGCGCTGGACTAGCGGGAGTTAATGAGCAGTTCTTC	CASSAGLAGVNEQFF
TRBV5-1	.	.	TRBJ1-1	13	TGCGCCAGCAGCTGGACGGCGAGCACTGAAGCTTTCTTT	CASSWTASTEAFF
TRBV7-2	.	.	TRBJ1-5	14	TGTGCCAGCAGCTCAGCCAGCCGCAATCAGCCCCAGCATTTT	CASSSASRNQPQHF
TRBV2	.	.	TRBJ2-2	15	TGTGCCAGCAGTGAAGCTGGGGAATACACCGGGGAGCTGTTTTTT	CASSEAGEYTGELFF
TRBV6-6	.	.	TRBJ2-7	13	TGTGCCACCGGGGCACAGATGTCCTACGAGCAGTACTTC	CATGAQMSYEQYF
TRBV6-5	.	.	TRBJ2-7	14	TGTGCCAGCAGTTACTCGAGGGACGTCTACGAGCAGTACTTC	CASSYSRDVYEQYF
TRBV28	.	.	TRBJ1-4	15	TGTGCCAGCAGCCTTTCACCGGGGACTCTGGAAAAACTGTTTTTT	CASSLSPGTLEKLFF
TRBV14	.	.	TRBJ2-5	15	TGTGCCAGCAGCCAAGAGGGGATTGTCCAAGAGACCCAGTACTTC	CASSQEGIVQETQYF
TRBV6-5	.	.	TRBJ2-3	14	TGTGCCAGCAGCGTCGGGGGAGGTGGAGATACGCAGTATTTT	CASSVGGGGDTQYF
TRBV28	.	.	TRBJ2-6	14	TGTGCCAGCAGATTGAGCTCTGGGGCCAACGTCCTGACTTTC	CASRLSSGANVLTF
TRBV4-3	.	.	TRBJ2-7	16	TGCGCCAGCAGCCAAGAAGGGGGGGGAGGTCGGAACGAGCAGTACTTC	CASSQEGGGGRNEQYF
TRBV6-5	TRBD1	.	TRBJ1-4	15	TGTGCCAGCAGTTACGCGGGACAGGGGGACGAAAAACTGTTTTTT	CASSYAGQGDEKLFF
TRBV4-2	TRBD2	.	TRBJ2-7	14	TGTGCCAGCAGCGTCAGTAGCGGGAGCCTGGAGCAGTACTTC	CASSVSSGSLEQYF
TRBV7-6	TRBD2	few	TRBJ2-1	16	TGTGCCAGCAGCTTCCCCCTAGCGGGGGGCAACAATGAGCAGTTCTTC	CASSFPLAGGNNEQFF
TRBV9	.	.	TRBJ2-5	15	TGTGCCAGCAGCGTAAATCCAGGACCCCAAGAGACCCAGTACTTC	CASSVNPGPQETQYF
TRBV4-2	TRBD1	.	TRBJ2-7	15	TGTGCCAGCAGCCAGCCTGGGACAGGGGACTACGAGCAGTACTTC	CASSQPGTGDYEQYF
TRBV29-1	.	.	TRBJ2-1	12	TGCAGCGTTGGCAGGCAGCTCAATGAGCAGTTCTTC	CSVGRQLNEQFF
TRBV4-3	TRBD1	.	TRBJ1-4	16	TGCGCCAGCAGCCAAGATCCGGGACAGGGGAACGAAAAACTGTTTTTT	CASSQDPGQGNEKLFF
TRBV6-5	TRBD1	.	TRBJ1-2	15	TGTGCCAGCAGTTACCTAATAGGGGGCGACTATGGCTACACCTTC	CASSYLIGGDYGYTF
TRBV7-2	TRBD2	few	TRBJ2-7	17	TGTGCCAGCAGCATCCCCCTAGCGGGAGTCATTCGCTACGAGCAGTACTTC	CASSIPLAGVIRYEQYF
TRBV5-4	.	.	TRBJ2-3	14	TGTGCCAGCAGCTTGGACAGGGACGGAGATACGCAGTATTTT	CASSLDRDGDTQYF
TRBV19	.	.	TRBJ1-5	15	TGTGCCAGTAGCCGGGAAGGGGCGAGCAATCAGCCCCAGCATTTT	CASSREGASNQPQHF
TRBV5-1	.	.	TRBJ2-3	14	TGCGCCAGCAGCTCCTGGACGTCCACAGATACGCAGTATTTT	CASSSWTSTDTQYF
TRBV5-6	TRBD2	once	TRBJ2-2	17	TGTGCCAGCAGCTCACGGTCTAGCGGGGGCCTACCCGGGGAGCTGTTTTTT	CASSSRSSGGLPGELFF
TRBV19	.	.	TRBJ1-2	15	TGTGCCAGTAGTATAGGGGAAGGCGGAACCTATGGCTACACCTTC	CASSIGEGGTYGYTF
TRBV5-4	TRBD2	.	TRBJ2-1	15	TGTGCCAGCAGCTACACTAGCGCGCCCTACAATGAGCAGTTCTTC	CASSYTSAPYNEQFF
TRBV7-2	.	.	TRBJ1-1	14	TGTGCCAGCAGCTTTAGTAGTTCCCGCACTGAAGCTTTCTTT	CASSFSSSRTEAFF